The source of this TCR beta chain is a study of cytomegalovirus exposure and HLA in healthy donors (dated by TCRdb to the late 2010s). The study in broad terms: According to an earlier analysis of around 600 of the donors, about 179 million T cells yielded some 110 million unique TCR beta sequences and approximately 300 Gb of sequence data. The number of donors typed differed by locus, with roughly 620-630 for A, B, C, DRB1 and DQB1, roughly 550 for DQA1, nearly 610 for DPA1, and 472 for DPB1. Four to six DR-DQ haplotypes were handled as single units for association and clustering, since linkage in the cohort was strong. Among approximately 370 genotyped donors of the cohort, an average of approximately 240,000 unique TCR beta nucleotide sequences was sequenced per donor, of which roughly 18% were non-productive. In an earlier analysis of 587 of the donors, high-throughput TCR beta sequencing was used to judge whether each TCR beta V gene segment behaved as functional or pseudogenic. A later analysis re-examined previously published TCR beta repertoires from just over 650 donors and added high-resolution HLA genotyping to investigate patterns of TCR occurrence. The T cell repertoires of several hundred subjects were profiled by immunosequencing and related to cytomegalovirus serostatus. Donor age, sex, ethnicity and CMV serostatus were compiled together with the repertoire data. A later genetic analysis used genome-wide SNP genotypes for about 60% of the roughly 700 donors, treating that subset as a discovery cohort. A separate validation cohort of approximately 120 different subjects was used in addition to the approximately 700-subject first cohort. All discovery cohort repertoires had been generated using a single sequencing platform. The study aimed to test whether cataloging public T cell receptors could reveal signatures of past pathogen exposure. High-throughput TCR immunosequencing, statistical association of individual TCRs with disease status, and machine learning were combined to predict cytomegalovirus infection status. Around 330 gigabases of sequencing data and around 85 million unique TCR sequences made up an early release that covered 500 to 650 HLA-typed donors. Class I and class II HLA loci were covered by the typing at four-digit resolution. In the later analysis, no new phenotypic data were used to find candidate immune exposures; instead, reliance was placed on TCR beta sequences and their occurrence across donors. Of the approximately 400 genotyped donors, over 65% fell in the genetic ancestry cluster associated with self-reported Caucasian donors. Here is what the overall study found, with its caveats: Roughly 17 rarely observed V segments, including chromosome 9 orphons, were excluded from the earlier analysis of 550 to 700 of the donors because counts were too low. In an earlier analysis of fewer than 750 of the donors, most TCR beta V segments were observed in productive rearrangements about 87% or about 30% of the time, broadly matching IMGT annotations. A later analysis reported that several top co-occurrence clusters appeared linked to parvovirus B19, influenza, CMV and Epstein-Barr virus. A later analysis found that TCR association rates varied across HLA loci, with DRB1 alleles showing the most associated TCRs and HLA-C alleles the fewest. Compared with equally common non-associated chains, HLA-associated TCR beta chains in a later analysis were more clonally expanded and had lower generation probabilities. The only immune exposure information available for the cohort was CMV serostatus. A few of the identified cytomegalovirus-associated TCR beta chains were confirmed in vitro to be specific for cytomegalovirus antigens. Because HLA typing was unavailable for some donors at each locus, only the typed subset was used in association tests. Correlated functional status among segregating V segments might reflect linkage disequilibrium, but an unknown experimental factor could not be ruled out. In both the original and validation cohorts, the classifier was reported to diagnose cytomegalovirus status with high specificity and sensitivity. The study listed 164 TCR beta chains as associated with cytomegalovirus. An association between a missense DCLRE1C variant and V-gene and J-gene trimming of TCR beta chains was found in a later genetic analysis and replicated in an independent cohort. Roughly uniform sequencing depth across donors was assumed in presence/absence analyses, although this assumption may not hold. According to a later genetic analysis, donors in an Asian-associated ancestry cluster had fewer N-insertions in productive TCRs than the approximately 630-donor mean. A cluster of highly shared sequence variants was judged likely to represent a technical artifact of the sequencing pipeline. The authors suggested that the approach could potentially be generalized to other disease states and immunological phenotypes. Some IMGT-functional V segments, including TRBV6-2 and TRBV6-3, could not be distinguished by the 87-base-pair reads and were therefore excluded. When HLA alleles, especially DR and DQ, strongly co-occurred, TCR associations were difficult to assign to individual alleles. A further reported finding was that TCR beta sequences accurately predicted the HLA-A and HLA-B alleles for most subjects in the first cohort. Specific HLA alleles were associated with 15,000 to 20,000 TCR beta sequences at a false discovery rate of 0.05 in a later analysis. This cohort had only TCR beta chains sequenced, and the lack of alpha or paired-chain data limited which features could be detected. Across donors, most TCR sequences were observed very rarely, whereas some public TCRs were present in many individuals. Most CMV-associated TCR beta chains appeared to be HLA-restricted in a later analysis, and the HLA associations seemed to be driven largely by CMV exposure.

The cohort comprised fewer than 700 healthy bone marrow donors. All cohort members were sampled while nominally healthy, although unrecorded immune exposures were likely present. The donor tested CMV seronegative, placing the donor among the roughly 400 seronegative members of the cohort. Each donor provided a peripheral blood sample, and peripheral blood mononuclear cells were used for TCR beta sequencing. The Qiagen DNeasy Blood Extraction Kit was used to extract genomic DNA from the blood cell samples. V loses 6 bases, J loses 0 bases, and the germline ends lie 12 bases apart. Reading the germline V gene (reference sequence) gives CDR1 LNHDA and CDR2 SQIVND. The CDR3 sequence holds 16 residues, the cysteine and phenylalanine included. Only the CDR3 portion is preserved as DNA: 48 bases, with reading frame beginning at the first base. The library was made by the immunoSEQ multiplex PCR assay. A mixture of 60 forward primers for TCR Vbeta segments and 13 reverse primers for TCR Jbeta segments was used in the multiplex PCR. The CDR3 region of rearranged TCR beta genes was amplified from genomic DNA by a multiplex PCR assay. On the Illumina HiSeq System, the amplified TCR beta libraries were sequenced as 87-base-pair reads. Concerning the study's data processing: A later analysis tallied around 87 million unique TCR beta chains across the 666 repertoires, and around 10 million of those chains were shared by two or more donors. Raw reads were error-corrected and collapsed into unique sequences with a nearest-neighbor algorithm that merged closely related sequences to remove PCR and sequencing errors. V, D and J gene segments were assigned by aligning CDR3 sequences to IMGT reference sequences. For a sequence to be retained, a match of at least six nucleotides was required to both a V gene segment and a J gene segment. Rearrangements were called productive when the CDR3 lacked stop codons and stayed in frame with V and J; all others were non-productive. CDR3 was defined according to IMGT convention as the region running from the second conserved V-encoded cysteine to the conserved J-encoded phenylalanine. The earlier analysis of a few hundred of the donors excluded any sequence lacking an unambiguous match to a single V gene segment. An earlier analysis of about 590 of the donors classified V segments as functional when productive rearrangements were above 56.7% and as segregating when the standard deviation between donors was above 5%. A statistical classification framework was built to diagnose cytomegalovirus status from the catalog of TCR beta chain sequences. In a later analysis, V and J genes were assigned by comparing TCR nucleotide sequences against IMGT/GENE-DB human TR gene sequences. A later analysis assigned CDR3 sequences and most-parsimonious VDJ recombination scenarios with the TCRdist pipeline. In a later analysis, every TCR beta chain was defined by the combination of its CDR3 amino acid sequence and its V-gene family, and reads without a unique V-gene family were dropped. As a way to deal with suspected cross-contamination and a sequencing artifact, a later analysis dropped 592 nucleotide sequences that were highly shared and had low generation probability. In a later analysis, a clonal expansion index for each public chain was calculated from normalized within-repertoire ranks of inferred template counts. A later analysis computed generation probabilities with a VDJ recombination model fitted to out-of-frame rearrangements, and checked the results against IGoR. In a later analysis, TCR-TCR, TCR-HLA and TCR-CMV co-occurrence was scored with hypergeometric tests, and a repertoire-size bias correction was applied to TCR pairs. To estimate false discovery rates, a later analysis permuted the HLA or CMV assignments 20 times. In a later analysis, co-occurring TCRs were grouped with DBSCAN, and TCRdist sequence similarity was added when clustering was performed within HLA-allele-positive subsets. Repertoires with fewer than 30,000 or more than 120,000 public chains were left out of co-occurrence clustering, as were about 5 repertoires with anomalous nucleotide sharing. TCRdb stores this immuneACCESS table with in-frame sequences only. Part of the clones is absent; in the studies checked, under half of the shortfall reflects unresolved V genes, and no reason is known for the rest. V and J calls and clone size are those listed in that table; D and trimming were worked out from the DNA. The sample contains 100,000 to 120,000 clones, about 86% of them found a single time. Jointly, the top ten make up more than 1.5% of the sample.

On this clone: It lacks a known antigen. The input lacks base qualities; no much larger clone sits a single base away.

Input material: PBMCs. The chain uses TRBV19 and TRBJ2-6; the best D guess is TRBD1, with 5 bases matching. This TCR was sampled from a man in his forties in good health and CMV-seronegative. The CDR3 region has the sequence CASRNPDSSGANVLTF. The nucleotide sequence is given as TGTGCCAGTAGGAACCCTGACAGCTCTGGGGCCAACGTCCTGACTTTC. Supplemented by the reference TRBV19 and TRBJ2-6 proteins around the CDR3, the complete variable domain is DGGITQSPKYLFRKEGQNVTLSCEQNLNHDAMYWYRQDPGQGLRLIYYSQIVNDFQKGDIAEGYSVSREKKESFPLTVTSAQKNPTAFYLCASRNPDSSGANVLTFGAGSRLTVL.